These T cell receptor beta chains were read from a single sample in a study of beta chain features in type 1 diabetes. Profiling relied on immunoSEQ multiplex PCR, and the TCRdb table lists in-frame clones only, not all of them. Of 600,000 to 750,000 clones in the sample, over 10% were seen once. Specimen: naive CD4+ T cells from blood. The receptors come from a man aged 25 to 40 with type 1 diabetes. CDR3s include the opening cysteine and the closing phenylalanine or tryptophan. A D gene is named only where the DNA matches it firmly. Size is stated for part of the rows, as once, few or many counts, or as a class when the clone is expanded.

D gene | J gene | clone size | V gene | CDR3 DNA | CDR3 protein
NA | TRBJ2-2 | NA | TRBV30 | TGTGCCTGGAGTGCTAACACCGGGGAGCTGTTTTTT | CAWSANTGELFF
NA | TRBJ1-4 | few | TRBV4-2 | TGTGCCAGCAGCCAAGTGAGGAGACAGGCCTGGGGTGAAAAACTGTTTTTT | CASSQVRRQAWGEKLFF
TRBD2 | TRBJ2-7 | NA | TRBV5-4 | TGTGCCAGCAGCCCCGGGAGGGGGGCGATGAACGAGCAGTACTTC | CASSPGRGAMNEQYF
NA | TRBJ1-3 | NA | TRBV29-1 | TGCAGCGTTGCCTCCGGAAACACCATATATTTT | CSVASGNTIYF
NA | TRBJ2-7 | NA | TRBV29-1 | TGCAGCGTTGTGCCGACCGGGTCCTACGAGCAGTACTTC | CSVVPTGSYEQYF
TRBD2 | TRBJ2-1 | NA | TRBV11-2 | TGTGCCAGCAGCCGGACTAGCGGGGACCGGGCCAATGAGCAGTTCTTC | CASSRTSGDRANEQFF
TRBD2 | TRBJ2-5 | NA | TRBV4-3 | TGCGCCAGCAGCTGGCGGGGGGGAGGAGAGACCCAGTACTTC | CASSWRGGGETQYF
NA | TRBJ2-2 | few | TRBV7-9 | TGTGCCAGCAGCTACCTAGGGTCGAACACCGGGGAGCTGTTTTTT | CASSYLGSNTGELFF
TRBD1 | TRBJ1-1 | NA | TRBV10-3 | TGTGCCATCAGAGCCGGACAGGGCAACACTGAAGCTTTCTTT | CAIRAGQGNTEAFF
TRBD1 | TRBJ2-2 | NA | TRBV14 | TGTGCCAGCAGCCAACTATCCGGGACAGACAACACCGGGGAGCTGTTTTTT | CASSQLSGTDNTGELFF
NA | TRBJ1-2 | NA | TRBV28 | TGTGCCAGCAGTTTATACAGACACTATGGCTACACCTTC | CASSLYRHYGYTF
NA | TRBJ2-7 | few | TRBV7-9 | TGTGCCAGCAGCTTAGAGGGCAGTTCCTACGAGCAGTACTTC | CASSLEGSSYEQYF
NA | TRBJ1-2 | few | TRBV4-2 | TGTGCCAGCAGCCAAGACAGCACCTATGGCTACACCTTC | CASSQDSTYGYTF
NA | TRBJ2-7 | few | TRBV6-6 | TGTTCTTCCGGGACACACTACGAGCAGTACTTC | CSSGTHYEQYF
NA | TRBJ2-3 | few | TRBV7-6 | TGTGCCAGCAGCTTTAGTGGCGGGGATACGCAGTATTTT | CASSFSGGDTQYF
NA | TRBJ2-7 | few | TRBV7-8 | TGTGCCAGCAGCTTTGTCCAAGGGTCGGGACGGCGCTACGAGCAGTACTTC | CASSFVQGSGRRYEQYF
NA | TRBJ1-1 | NA | TRBV2 | TGTGCCAGCAGCCCACAGGTGAACACTGAAGCTTTCTTT | CASSPQVNTEAFF
NA | TRBJ1-1 | NA | TRBV9 | TGTGCCAGCAGCGTATCGGTGGACAGAAACACTGAAGCTTTCTTT | CASSVSVDRNTEAFF
NA | TRBJ2-1 | few | TRBV9 | TGTGCCAGCAGCGTATTCGAGGGTGAGGGGGAGTTCTTC | CASSVFEGEGEFF
NA | TRBJ1-1 | few | TRBV9 | TGTGCCAGCAGCGCCGGGACTCCGGGCGGCACTGAAGCTTTCTTT | CASSAGTPGGTEAFF
NA | TRBJ1-1 | NA | TRBV9 | TGTGCCAGCAGCTCCAGGGGCACTGAAGCTTTCTTT | CASSSRGTEAFF
NA | TRBJ2-7 | few | TRBV5-6 | TGTGCCAGCAGCTTGAGGTTCGAGCAGTACTTC | CASSLRFEQYF
NA | TRBJ1-5 | NA | TRBV13 | TGTGCCAGCAGCTTAGGGGGGCGAGAAAGCAATCAGCCCCAGCATTTT | CASSLGGRESNQPQHF
NA | TRBJ2-1 | few | TRBV5-4 | TGTGCCAGCAGCTTGGGACACCCCTCCTACAATGAGCAGTTCTTC | CASSLGHPSYNEQFF
NA | TRBJ1-5 | few | TRBV6-6 | TGTGCCAGCAGTTACCCCATACGGGGGGCGAACCAGCCCCAGCATTTT | CASSYPIRGANQPQHF
TRBD1 | TRBJ1-2 | few | TRBV19 | TGTGCCAGTACCCCTGGGACAGGAGCTAACTATGGCTACACCTTC | CASTPGTGANYGYTF
NA | TRBJ2-2 | NA | TRBV2 | TGTGCCAGTACCAGGGGGGTCCTCACCGGGGAGCTGTTTTTT | CASTRGVLTGELFF
TRBD2 | TRBJ2-7 | few | TRBV13 | TGTGCCAGCAGCCCCGGGGCGGGAGCCTACGAGCAGTACTTC | CASSPGAGAYEQYF
NA | TRBJ1-5 | NA | TRBV2 | TGTGCCAGCAACATGGGGGCACCCCAAAGTGGTCAGCCCCAGCATTTT | CASNMGAPQSGQPQHF
NA | TRBJ2-2 | few | TRBV14 | TGTGCCAGCAGCCAAGAGACGAGCGGGGAGCTGTTTTTT | CASSQETSGELFF
NA | TRBJ1-2 | NA | TRBV5-4 | TGTGCCAGCCCCTTGGGCTACACCTTC | CASPLGYTF
NA | TRBJ2-7 | NA | TRBV19 | TGTGCCAGTAGTCCCGGGGGTGGCCGAAGCTACGAGCAGTACTTC | CASSPGGGRSYEQYF
NA | TRBJ2-7 | NA | TRBV20-1 | TGCAGTGCTCGAAGGGACCGTGCGTACTTC | CSARRDRAYF
NA | TRBJ1-5 | NA | TRBV7-2 | TGTGCCAGCAGCCCGTTTTATAGCAATCAGCCCCAGCATTTT | CASSPFYSNQPQHF
NA | TRBJ1-2 | NA | TRBV4-2 | TGTGCCAGCAGCCAACCCGATACCCTGGGCTATGGCTACACCTTC | CASSQPDTLGYGYTF
NA | TRBJ2-7 | NA | TRBV4-3 | TGCGCCAGCAGCCGGCAGGGTCCCTACGAGCAGTACTTC | CASSRQGPYEQYF
NA | TRBJ2-3 | few | TRBV6-1 | TGTGCCAGCAGTGAAGTTGGGGGAGGCCCAGATACGCAGTATTTT | CASSEVGGGPDTQYF
NA | TRBJ2-7 | few | TRBV11-2 | TGTGCCAGCAGCTCTGACGGGGTTTTTGGACGGTACTTC | CASSSDGVFGRYF
TRBD1 | TRBJ2-2 | few | TRBV14 | TGTGCCAGCAGCCAAGGGGGACAGGGAAGGGCCGGGGAGCTGTTTTTT | CASSQGGQGRAGELFF
NA | TRBJ2-7 | few | TRBV27 | TGTGCCAGCAGTTTTAGTAGCTCCTACGAGCAGTACTTC | CASSFSSSYEQYF
NA | TRBJ1-6 | NA | TRBV11-3 | TGTGCCAGCAGCTTATTTGGTCAGAATTCACCCCTCCACTTT | CASSLFGQNSPLHF
NA | TRBJ2-1 | NA | TRBV6-5 | TGTGCCAGCAGTCCTTGGCCTCCCTACAATGAGCAGTTCTTC | CASSPWPPYNEQFF
TRBD1 | TRBJ1-4 | NA | TRBV5-4 | TGTGCCAGCAGTCCCGGACAGGGCACCACCAATGAAAAACTGTTTTTT | CASSPGQGTTNEKLFF
NA | TRBJ1-5 | few | TRBV19 | TGTGCCAGTAGTATGGGGGTCAGGGGCCTGCCCCAGCATTTT | CASSMGVRGLPQHF
TRBD1 | TRBJ2-7 | NA | TRBV27 | TGTGCCAGCAGTACCACCGACAGGGTCTACGAGCAGTACTTC | CASSTTDRVYEQYF
TRBD1 | TRBJ1-5 | few | TRBV28 | TGTGCCAGCAGTTTCTTGCAGGGGGGCAATCAGCCCCAGCATTTT | CASSFLQGGNQPQHF
NA | TRBJ1-1 | NA | TRBV5-1 | TGCGCCAGCAGCCCGTCGGACCGGAACACTGAAGCTTTCTTT | CASSPSDRNTEAFF
NA | TRBJ1-2 | few | TRBV7-2 | TGTGCCAGCAGCCCCCCGCGCCTTAACTATGGCTACACCTTC | CASSPPRLNYGYTF
TRBD2 | TRBJ2-1 | few | TRBV18 | TGTGCCAGCTCGCGGCTAGCGGGTAATGTCGGGTCCTACAATGAGCAGTTCTTC | CASSRLAGNVGSYNEQFF
TRBD1 | TRBJ1-2 | NA | TRBV11-2 | TGTGCCAGCAGCTTAGATCAGGGGGCGCGGGGCTACACCTTC | CASSLDQGARGYTF
TRBD2 | TRBJ2-7 | NA | TRBV19 | TGTGCCAGTAGCCGCCAGCGGGGCTACGAGCAGTACTTC | CASSRQRGYEQYF
NA | TRBJ2-7 | NA | TRBV28 | TGTGCCAGCAGTTTAAGTCGAGAAGAGCAGTACTTC | CASSLSREEQYF